This TCR beta chain was retrieved from a study of blood T cell repertoires in COVID-19. As handled by the study authors: Reference gene primer amplification gave nucleated cell count estimates. Data came from immunoSEQ multiplex PCR; TCRdb stores just in-frame clones and leaves some out. V and J calls and clone size follow that table, whereas D and trimming were derived from the DNA. This table has about 120,000 clones, 75% to 90% appearing once. Unmatched junction bases numbered 7, after V lost 1 base and J lost 4 bases. This CDR3 comprises 16 residues. The germline gives CDR1 MNHNS, CDR2 SASEGT. The specimen sequenced was peripheral blood. The chain combines TRBV6-1 with TRBJ1-2, with TRBD1 matching over 9 bases. The sequence came from a woman between 70 and 85 years old with acute or convalescent COVID-19. The CDR3 is CASSEGTGQGFYGYTF. The CDR3 region has the DNA TGTGCCAGCAGTGAAGGAACGGGACAGGGTTTCTATGGCTACACCTTC.